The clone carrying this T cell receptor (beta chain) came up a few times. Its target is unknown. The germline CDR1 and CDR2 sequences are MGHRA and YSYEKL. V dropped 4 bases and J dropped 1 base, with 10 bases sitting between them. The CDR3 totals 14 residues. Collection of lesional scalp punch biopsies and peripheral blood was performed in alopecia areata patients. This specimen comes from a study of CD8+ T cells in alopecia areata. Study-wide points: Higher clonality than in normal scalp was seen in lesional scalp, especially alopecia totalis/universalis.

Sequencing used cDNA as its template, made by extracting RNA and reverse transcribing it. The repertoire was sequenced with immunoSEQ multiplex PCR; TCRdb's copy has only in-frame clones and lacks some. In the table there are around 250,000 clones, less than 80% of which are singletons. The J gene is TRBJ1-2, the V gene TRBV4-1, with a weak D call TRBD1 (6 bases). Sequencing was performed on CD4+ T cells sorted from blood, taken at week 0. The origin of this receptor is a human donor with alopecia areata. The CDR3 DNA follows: TGCGCCAGCAGCCTGGACAGATTTAACTATGGCTACACCTTC. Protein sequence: CASSLDRFNYGYTF.